The sequence of this TCR beta chain was determined in a study of T cell changes during pregnancy in multiple sclerosis. The CDR3 runs to 14 residues. Germline CDR1 and CDR2: MNHEY and SMNVEV (reference sequence). V lost 6 bases and J 1 base, leaving 9 bases between the germline ends. Produced via immunoSEQ multiplex PCR; TCRdb's table is partial and in-frame only. The sample carries tens of thousands of clones, around 94% recorded once. Sequenced material: CD8+ T cells from peripheral blood mononuclear cells, taken in the third trimester of pregnancy. The chain links TRBV27 to TRBJ1-4, with D hard to call. The sequence was obtained from a female donor in good health, enrolled as a control in a pregnancy study. The CDR3: CASSPVVTNEKLFF. The CDR3 DNA is TGTGCCAGCAGCCCAGTGGTAACTAATGAAAAACTGTTTTTT.